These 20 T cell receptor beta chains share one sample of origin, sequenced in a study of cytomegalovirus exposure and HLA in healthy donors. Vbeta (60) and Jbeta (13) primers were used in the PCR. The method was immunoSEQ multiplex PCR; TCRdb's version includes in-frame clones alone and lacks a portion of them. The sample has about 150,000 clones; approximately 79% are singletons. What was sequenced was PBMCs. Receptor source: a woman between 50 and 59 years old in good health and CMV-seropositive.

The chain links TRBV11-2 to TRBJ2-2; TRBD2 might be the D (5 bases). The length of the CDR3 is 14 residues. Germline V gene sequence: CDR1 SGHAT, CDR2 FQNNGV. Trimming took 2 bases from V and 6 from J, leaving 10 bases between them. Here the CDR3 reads CASSLLDYAGELFF. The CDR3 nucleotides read TGTGCCAGCAGCTTACTAGACTACGCCGGGGAGCTGTTTTTT.

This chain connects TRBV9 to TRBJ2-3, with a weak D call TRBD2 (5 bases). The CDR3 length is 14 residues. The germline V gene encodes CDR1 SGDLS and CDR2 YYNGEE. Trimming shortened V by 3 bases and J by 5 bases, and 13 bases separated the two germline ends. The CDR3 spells CASSGGWGQDTQYF. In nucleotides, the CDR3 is TGTGCCAGCAGCGGAGGGTGGGGTCAAGATACGCAGTATTTT.

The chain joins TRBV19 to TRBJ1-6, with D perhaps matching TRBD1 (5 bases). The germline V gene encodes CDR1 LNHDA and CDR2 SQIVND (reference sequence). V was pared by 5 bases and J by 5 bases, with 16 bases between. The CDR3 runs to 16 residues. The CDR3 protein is CASSRGAARNNSPLHF. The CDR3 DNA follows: TGTGCCAGTAGTCGTGGGGCAGCCCGGAATAATTCACCCCTCCACTTT.

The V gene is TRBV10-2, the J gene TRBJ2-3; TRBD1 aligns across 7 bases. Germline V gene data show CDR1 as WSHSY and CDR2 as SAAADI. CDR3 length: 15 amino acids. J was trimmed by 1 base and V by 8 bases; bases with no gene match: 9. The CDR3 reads CASRTHDRGTDTQYF. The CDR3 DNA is TGCGCCAGCCGAACCCATGACAGGGGCACAGATACGCAGTATTTT.

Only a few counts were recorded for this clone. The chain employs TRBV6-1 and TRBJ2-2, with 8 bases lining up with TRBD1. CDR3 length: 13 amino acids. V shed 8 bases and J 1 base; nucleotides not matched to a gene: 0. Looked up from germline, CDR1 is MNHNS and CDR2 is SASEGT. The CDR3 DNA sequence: TGTGCCAGCGACAGGGGGAACACCGGGGAGCTGTTTTTT. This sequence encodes CASDRGNTGELFF.

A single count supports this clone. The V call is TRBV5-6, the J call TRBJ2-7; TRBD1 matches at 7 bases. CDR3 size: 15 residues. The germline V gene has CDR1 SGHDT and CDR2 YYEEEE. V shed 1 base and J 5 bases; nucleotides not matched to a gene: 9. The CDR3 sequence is CASSLKGGRAHEQYF. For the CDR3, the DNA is TGTGCCAGCAGCTTGAAAGGGGGCAGGGCGCACGAGCAGTACTTC.

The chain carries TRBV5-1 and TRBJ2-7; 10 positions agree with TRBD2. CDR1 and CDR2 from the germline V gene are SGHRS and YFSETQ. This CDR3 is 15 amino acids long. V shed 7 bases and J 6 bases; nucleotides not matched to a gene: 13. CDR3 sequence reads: CASAYSGTSVSEQYF. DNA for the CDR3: TGCGCCAGCGCCTACTCCGGGACTAGCGTCTCCGAGCAGTACTTC.

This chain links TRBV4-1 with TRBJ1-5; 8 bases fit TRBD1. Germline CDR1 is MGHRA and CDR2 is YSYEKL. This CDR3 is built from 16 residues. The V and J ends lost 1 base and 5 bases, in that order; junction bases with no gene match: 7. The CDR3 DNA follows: TGCGCCAGCAGCCAAGTTTTTACAGGGGGAGATCAGCCCCAGCATTTT. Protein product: CASSQVFTGGDQPQHF.

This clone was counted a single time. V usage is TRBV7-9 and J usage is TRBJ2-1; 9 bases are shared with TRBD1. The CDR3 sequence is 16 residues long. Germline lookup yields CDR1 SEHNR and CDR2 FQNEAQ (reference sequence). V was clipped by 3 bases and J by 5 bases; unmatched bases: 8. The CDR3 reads CASSFLPGQGDNEQFF. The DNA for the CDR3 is TGTGCCAGCAGCTTTCTTCCGGGACAGGGAGACAATGAGCAGTTCTTC.

The CDR3 DNA follows: TGCGCCAGCAGCCAAGAAATCAGTAACTATGGCTACACCTTC. Encoded protein: CASSQEISNYGYTF. The chain couples TRBV4-3 to TRBJ1-2; D not resolved. The CDR3 extends over 14 amino acids. Germline V gene data show CDR1 as LGHNA and CDR2 as YSLEER. V lost 0 bases, J lost 1 base, and 6 bases lay in between.

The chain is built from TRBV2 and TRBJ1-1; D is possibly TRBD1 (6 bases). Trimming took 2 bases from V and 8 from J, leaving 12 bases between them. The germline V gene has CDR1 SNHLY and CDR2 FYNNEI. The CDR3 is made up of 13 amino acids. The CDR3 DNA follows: TGTGCCAGCAGTGAACGTGGGGGCGGGGAAGCTTTCTTT. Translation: CASSERGGGEAFF.

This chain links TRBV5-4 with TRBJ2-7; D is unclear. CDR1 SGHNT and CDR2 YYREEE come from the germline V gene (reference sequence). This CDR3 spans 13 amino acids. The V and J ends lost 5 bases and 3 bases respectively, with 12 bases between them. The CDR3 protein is CASRFINSYEQYF. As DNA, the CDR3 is TGTGCCAGCAGATTTATCAACAGCTACGAGCAGTACTTC.

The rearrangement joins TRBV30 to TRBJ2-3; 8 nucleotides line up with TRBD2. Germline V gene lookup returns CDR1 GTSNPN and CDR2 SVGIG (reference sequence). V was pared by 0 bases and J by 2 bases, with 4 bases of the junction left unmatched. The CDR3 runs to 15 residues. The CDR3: CAWSVGGGPTDTQYF. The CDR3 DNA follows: TGTGCCTGGAGTGTAGGCGGGGGGCCCACAGATACGCAGTATTTT. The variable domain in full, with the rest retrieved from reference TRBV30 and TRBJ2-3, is SQTIHQWPATLVQPVGSPLSLECTVEGTSNPNLYWYRQAAGRGLQLLFYSVGIGQISSEVPQNLSASRPQDRQFILSSKKLLLSDSGFYLCAWSVGGGPTDTQYFGPGTRLTVL.

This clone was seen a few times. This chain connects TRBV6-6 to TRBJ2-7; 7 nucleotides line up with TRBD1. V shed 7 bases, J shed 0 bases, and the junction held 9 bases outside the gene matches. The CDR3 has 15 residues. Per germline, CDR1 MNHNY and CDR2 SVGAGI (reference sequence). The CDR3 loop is CASTPRWDSSYEQYF. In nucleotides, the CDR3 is TGTGCCAGCACACCACGATGGGACAGCTCCTACGAGCAGTACTTC.

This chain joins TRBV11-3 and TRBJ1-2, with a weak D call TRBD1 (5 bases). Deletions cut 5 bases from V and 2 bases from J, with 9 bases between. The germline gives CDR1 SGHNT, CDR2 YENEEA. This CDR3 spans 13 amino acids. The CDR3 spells CASSRGGNYGYTF. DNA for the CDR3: TGTGCCAGCAGCCGGGGGGGGAACTATGGCTACACCTTC.

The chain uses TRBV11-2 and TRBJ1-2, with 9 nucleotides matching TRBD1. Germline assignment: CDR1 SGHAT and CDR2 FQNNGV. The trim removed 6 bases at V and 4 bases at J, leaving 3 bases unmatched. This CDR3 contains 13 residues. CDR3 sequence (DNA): TGTGCCAGCAGGGGGACAGGGACCTATGGCTACACCTTC. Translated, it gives CASRGTGTYGYTF.

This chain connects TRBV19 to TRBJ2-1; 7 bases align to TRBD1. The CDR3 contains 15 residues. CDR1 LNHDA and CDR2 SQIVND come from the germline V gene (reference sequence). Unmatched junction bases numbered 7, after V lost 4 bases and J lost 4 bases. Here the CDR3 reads CASSREGARYNEQFF. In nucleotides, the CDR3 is TGTGCCAGTAGTAGAGAGGGGGCGCGGTACAATGAGCAGTTCTTC. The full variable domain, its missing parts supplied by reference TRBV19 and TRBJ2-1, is DGGITQSPKYLFRKEGQNVTLSCEQNLNHDAMYWYRQDPGQGLRLIYYSQIVNDFQKGDIAEGYSVSREKKESFPLTVTSAQKNPTAFYLCASSREGARYNEQFFGPGTRLTVL.

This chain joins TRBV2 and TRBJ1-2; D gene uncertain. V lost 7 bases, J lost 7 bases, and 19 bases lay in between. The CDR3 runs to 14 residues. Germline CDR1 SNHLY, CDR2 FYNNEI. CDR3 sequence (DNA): TGTGCCAGCACCAGCCGGGAGGGTAGTAGTGGCTACACCTTC. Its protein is CASTSREGSSGYTF. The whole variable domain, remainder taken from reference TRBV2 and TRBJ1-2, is EPEVTQTPSHQVTQMGQEVILRCVPISNHLYFYWYRQILGQKVEFLVSFYNNEISEKSEIFDDQFSVERPDGSNFTLKIRSTKLEDSAMYFCASTSREGSSGYTFGSGTRLTVV.

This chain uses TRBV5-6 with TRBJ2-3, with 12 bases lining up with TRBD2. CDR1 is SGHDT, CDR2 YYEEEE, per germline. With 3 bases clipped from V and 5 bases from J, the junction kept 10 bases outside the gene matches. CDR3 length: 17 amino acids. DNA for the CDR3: TGTGCCAGCAGCTACCGTACTAGCGGGGGGCGGGGAGATACGCAGTATTTT. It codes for CASSYRTSGGRGDTQYF.

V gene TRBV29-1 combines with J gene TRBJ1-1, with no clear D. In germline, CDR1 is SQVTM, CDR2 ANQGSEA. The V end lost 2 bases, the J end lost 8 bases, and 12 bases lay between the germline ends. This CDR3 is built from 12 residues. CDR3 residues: CSVERVSPEAFF. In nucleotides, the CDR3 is TGCAGCGTTGAACGGGTAAGCCCCGAAGCTTTCTTT.